This T cell receptor beta chain was obtained from a study of blood T cell repertoires in COVID-19. At the level of the study: Sites in the United States, Italy and Spain provided acute and convalescent COVID-19 samples.

The repertoire was sequenced with immunoSEQ multiplex PCR; TCRdb's copy has only in-frame clones and lacks some. The sample includes approximately 70,000 clones, 75% to 90% of them seen just once. V lost 5 bases to trimming and J lost 2 bases; unmatched junction nucleotides: 10. CDR1 LNHDA and CDR2 SQIVND come from the germline V gene (reference sequence). CDR3 length: 16 amino acids. Material: peripheral blood. The source of this sequence is a woman aged 80 or over with active or convalescent COVID-19. This chain joins TRBV19 and TRBJ2-3; 7 bases match TRBD2. The DNA for the CDR3 is TGTGCCAGTAGTTCCCCCTCTAGCGGACTCACAGATACGCAGTATTTT. Translation gives CASSSPSSGLTDTQYF.